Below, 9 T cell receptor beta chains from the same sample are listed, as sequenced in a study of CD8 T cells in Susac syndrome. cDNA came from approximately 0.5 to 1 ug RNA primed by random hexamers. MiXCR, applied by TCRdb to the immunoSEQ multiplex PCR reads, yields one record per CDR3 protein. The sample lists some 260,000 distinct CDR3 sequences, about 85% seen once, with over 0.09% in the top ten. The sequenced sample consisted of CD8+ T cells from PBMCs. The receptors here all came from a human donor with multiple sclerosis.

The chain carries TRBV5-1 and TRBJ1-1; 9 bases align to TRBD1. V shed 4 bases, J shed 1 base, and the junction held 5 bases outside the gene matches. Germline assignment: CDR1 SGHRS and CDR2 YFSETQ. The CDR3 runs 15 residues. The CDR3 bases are TGCGCCAGCAGCCCGGACAGGGGTGCGAACACTGAAGCTTTCTTT. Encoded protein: CASSPDRGANTEAFF.

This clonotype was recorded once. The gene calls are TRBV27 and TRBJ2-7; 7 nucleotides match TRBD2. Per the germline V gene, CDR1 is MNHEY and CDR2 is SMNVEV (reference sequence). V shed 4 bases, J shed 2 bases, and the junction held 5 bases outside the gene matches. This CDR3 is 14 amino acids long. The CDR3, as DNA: TGTGCCAGCAGTTGGGGTAGCGGGCCCTACGAGCAGTACTTC. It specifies CASSWGSGPYEQYF.

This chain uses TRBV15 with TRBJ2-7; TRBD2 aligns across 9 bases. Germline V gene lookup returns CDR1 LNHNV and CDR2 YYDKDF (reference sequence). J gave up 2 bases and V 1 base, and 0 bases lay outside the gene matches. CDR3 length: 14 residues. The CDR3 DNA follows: TGTGCCACCAGCAGAGTAGCGGGAGCCTACGAGCAGTACTTC. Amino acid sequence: CATSRVAGAYEQYF.

Written as DNA, the CDR3 is TGTGCCACCAGCAGGGACCGGGGGCAGGTTTCTTTCTTT. As protein: CATSRDRGQVSFF. The chain uses TRBV15 and TRBJ1-1, with D possibly being TRBD1 (6 bases). Deletions cut 3 bases from V and 12 bases from J, with 17 bases between. Germline loops: CDR1 LNHNV, CDR2 YYDKDF (reference sequence). The length of the CDR3 is 13 residues.

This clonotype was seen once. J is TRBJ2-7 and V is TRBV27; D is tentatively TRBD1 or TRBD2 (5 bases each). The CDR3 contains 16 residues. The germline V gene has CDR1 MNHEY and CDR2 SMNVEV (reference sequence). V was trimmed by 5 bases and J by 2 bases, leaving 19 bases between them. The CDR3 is CASSPPGSGPPYEQYF. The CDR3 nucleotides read TGTGCCAGCAGTCCTCCTGGTTCGGGACCCCCCTACGAGCAGTACTTC.

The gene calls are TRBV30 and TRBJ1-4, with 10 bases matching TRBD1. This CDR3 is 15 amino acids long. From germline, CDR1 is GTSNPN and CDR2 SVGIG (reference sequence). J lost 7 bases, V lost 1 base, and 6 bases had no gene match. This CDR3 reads CAWSGLGTGAEKLFF. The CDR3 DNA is TGTGCCTGGAGTGGCCTAGGGACAGGGGCTGAAAAACTGTTTTTT.

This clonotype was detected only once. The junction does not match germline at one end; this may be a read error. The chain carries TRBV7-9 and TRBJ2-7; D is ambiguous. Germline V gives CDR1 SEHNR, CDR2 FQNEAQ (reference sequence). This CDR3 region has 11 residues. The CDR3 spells CASSPGTELYF. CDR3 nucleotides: TGTGCCAGCAGCCCCGGTACGGAGCTGTACTTC.

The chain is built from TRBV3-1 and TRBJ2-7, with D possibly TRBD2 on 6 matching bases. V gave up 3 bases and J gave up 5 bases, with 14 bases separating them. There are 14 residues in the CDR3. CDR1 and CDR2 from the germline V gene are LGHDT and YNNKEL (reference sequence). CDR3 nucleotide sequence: TGTGCCAGCAGCCATGCGGGGAAGGCCCACGAGCAGTACTTC. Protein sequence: CASSHAGKAHEQYF.

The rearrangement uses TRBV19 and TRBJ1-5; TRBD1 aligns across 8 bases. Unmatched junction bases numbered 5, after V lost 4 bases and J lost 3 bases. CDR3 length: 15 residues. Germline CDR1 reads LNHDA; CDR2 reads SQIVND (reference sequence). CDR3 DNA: TGTGCCAGTAGTAATACAGGGGGTTTCAATCAGCCCCAGCATTTT. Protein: CASSNTGGFNQPQHF.